This T cell receptor (beta chain) was recovered during a study of PD-1 blockade in classical Hodgkin lymphoma. Study-wide results and limits: Newly diagnosed patients were said to have less baseline TCR diversity than healthy donors did. Diversity in CD4+ TCRs, unlike that measured in CD8+ TCRs, had risen significantly by C4D1. Newly diagnosed and completely responding patients shared comparable baseline diversity.

The ends lost 2 bases at V and 7 bases at J; junction bases unmatched: 9. The CDR3 loop spans 18 amino acids. Per the germline V gene, CDR1 is SGHDN and CDR2 is FVKESK. All the patients suffered relapse after autologous stem cell transplantation, and brentuximab vedotin exposure differed. Assay used: immunoSEQ multiplex PCR; TCRdb lists only in-frame clones, some missing. This sample has 25,000 to 35,000 clones, with around 78% found just once. Concerning this clone: Its antigen is still unknown.

The sample in question was peripheral blood mononuclear cells (PBMCs), obtained before the second cycle of nivolumab. This TCR was sampled from a human donor with classical Hodgkin lymphoma. V gene TRBV14 combines with J gene TRBJ2-4; TRBD2 matches at 15 bases. The CDR3 spells CASSQQAGLAGGLNIQYF. The CDR3 coding sequence is TGTGCCAGCAGCCAACAGGCCGGACTAGCGGGAGGGTTGAACATTCAGTACTTC.